A single sample gave rise to the 14 T cell receptor beta chains below, sequenced in a study of beta chain features in type 1 diabetes. Every isolated RNA sample was fully reverse transcribed, so sequencing captured expressed TCRB transcripts. Assay: immunoSEQ multiplex PCR; the TCRdb copy retains only in-frame clones and omits some. The table shows roughly 300,000 clones, with 13% to 15% occurring only once. The sequenced sample consisted of central memory CD4+ T cells from blood. The receptors come from a young man in good health.

The V call is TRBV6-5, the J call TRBJ2-7; D is possibly TRBD2 (5 bases). The CDR3 runs to 14 residues. Trimming left V 0 bases short and J 3 bases short, with 9 bases between. Germline CDR1 and CDR2: MNHEY and SVGAGI. The CDR3 loop is CASSYSVGVYEQYV. For the CDR3, the DNA is TGTGCCAGCAGTTACTCCGTGGGAGTCTACGAGCAGTACGTC.

This clone was picked up a small number of times. The J gene is TRBJ2-2, the V gene TRBV9, with 7 nucleotides matching TRBD2. Looked up from germline, CDR1 is SGDLS and CDR2 is YYNGEE. V shed 2 bases, J shed 6 bases, and the junction held 4 bases outside the gene matches. CDR3 length: 14 residues. CDR3 in DNA: TGTGCCAGCAGCGTCCGGGGGGTGGCCGGGGAGCTGTTTTTT. Translation gives CASSVRGVAGELFF.

The chain links TRBV29-1 to TRBJ1-1; unclear D gene. Germline CDR1 and CDR2: SQVTM and ANQGSEA. V was trimmed by 6 bases and J by 1 base, leaving 9 bases between them. CDR3 length: 12 residues. In nucleotides, the CDR3 is TGCAGCGTCGCAAGACAGAACACTGAAGCTTTCTTT. Amino acids: CSVARQNTEAFF.

Concerning this clone itself: The junction does not match germline at one end; this may be a read error. The rearrangement joins TRBV9 to TRBJ1-2; 8 bases match TRBD1. The CDR3 consists of 14 residues. Looked up from germline, CDR1 is SGDLS and CDR2 is YYNGEE. In DNA form, the CDR3 reads TGTGCCAGCAGAGTAGCTGACAGGGGAGGTGGCTACACCTTC. Protein: CASRVADRGGGYTF.

V and J are TRBV27 and TRBJ2-2; D perhaps matches TRBD1 (5 bases). The CDR3 has 16 amino acids. V lost 7 bases, J lost 4 bases, and 19 bases lay in between. Germline V gene sequence: CDR1 MNHEY, CDR2 SMNVEV (reference sequence). CDR3 protein: CASTLYPPGRTGELFF. The CDR3 nucleotides read TGTGCCAGCACCCTATACCCCCCAGGGCGCACCGGGGAGCTGTTTTTT.

The chain combines TRBV11-3 with TRBJ2-1, with unresolved D. Trimming took off 4 bases at V and 3 bases at J, with 13 bases between the two ends. This CDR3 region has 15 residues. Germline V gene lookup returns CDR1 SGHNT and CDR2 YENEEA. The CDR3 loop reads CASSSALWGYNEQFF. CDR3 in DNA: TGTGCCAGCAGCTCCGCGCTATGGGGCTACAATGAGCAGTTCTTC.

Many counts were recorded for this clone. This chain uses TRBV7-2 with TRBJ1-2; TRBD1 agrees at 8 bases. Germline V gene sequence: CDR1 SGHTA, CDR2 FQGNSA. CDR3 length equals 13 residues. The V and J ends lost 5 bases and 4 bases, in that order; junction bases with no gene match: 3. The CDR3 loop reads CASSPGGLYGYTF. The CDR3 DNA sequence: TGTGCCAGCAGCCCAGGGGGCCTCTATGGCTACACCTTC.

Concerning this clone itself: Additional DNA sequences in this sample encode the identical CDR3. V usage is TRBV7-9 and J usage is TRBJ2-7; D perhaps matches TRBD2 (5 bases). Germline CDR1 is SEHNR and CDR2 is FQNEAQ (reference sequence). The CDR3 length is 13 residues. Trimming took off 3 bases at V and 7 bases at J, with 13 bases between the two ends. Here the CDR3 reads CASSFGILGEQYV. CDR3 coding DNA: TGTGCCAGCAGCTTCGGGATACTGGGGGAGCAGTACGTC.

This clone was counted between two and nine times. The rearrangement joins TRBV6-6 to TRBJ2-7, with D possibly matching TRBD1 (6 bases). Germline CDR1 reads MNHNY; CDR2 reads SVGAGI (reference sequence). V lost 5 bases, J lost 0 bases, and 17 bases lay in between. The CDR3 is made up of 16 amino acids. CDR3 sequence: CASSGRTAASSYEQYV. In DNA form, the CDR3 reads TGTGCCAGCAGTGGTAGGACAGCAGCGAGCTCCTACGAGCAGTACGTC.

The CDR3 nucleotides are TGTGCCAGCAGCTTGGCGGGCTTCTCCTATGGCTACACCTTC. Translated: CASSLAGFSYGYTF. The chain combines TRBV11-2 with TRBJ1-2; D gene ambiguous. The ends were cut back, 3 bases at V and 4 bases at J, with 12 bases in the middle. Per the germline V gene, CDR1 is SGHAT and CDR2 is FQNNGV. CDR3 size: 14 residues.

This clone was seen a handful of times. The J gene is TRBJ2-5, the V gene TRBV6-1; 7 positions agree with TRBD2. J lost 6 bases, V lost 5 bases, and 6 bases had no gene match. The CDR3 length is 13 residues. Per the germline V gene, CDR1 is MNHNS and CDR2 is SASEGT. The CDR3, as DNA: TGTGCCAGCAGTTCTGGACTAGAGAAGACCCAGTACTTC. Translating gives CASSSGLEKTQYF.

This clone was recorded only once. The chain is built from TRBV9 and TRBJ2-2; possible D gene TRBD1, 5 bases. CDR1 is SGDLS, CDR2 YYNGEE, per germline. V was shortened by 0 bases and J by 3 bases, with 9 bases between the two germline ends. This CDR3 is built from 15 residues. This CDR3 reads CASSVATAYTGELFF. CDR3 sequence (DNA): TGTGCCAGCAGCGTAGCGACAGCCTACACCGGGGAGCTGTTTTTT.

As concerns this clone: The junction and the germline gene differ at one end; a read error may be behind it. The rearrangement links TRBV25-1 to TRBJ2-5; tentatively, D is TRBD2 (5 bases). Germline-derived CDR1 and CDR2 are MGHDK and SYGVNS. CDR3 length equals 11 residues. In DNA, the CDR3 is TGTGCCATCAGTGCTGCGGAGGACCAGTACTTC. Translated: CAISAAEDQYF.

The V and J genes are TRBV6-1 and TRBJ2-5; TRBD2 is a possible D gene (5 bases). This CDR3 contains 14 residues. Deletions cut 5 bases from V and 5 bases from J, with 15 bases between. The germline V gene encodes CDR1 MNHNS and CDR2 SASEGT. The CDR3 DNA sequence: TGTGCCAGCAGTCCACTAGGAAGGTGGGAGACCCAGTACTTC. Protein product: CASSPLGRWETQYF.